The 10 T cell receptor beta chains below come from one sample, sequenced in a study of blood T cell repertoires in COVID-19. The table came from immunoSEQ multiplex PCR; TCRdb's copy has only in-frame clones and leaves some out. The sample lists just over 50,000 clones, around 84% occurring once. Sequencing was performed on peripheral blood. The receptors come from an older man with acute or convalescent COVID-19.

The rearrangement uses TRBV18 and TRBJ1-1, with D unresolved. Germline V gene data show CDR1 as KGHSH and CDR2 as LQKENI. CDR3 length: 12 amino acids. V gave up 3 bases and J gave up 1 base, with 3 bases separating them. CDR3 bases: TGTGCCAGCTCACCGGCGAACACTGAAGCTTTCTTT. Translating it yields CASSPANTEAFF. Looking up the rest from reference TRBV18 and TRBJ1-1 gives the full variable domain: NAGVMQNPRHLVRRRGQEARLRCSPMKGHSHVYWYRQLPEEGLKFMVYLQKENIIDESGMPKERFSAEFPKEGPSILRIQQVVRGDSAAYFCASSPANTEAFFGQGTRLTVV.

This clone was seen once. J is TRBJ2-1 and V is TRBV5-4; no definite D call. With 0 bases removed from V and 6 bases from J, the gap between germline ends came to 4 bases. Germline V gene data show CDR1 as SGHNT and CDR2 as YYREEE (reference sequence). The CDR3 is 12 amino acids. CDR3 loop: CASSLDSNEQFF. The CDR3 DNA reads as TGTGCCAGCAGCTTGGACAGCAATGAGCAGTTCTTC.

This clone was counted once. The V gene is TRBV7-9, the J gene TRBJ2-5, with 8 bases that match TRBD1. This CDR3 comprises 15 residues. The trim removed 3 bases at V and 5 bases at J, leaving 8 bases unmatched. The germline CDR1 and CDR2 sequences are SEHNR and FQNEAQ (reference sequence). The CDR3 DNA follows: TGTGCCAGCAGCTTCCGGCTAGGACAGGGCGAGACCCAGTACTTC. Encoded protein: CASSFRLGQGETQYF. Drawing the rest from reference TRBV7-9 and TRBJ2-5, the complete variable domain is DTGVSQNPRHKITKRGQNVTFRCDPISEHNRLYWYRQTLGQGPEFLTYFQNEAQLEKSRLLSDRFSAERPKGSFSTLEIQRTEQGDSAMYLCASSFRLGQGETQYFGPGTRLLVL.

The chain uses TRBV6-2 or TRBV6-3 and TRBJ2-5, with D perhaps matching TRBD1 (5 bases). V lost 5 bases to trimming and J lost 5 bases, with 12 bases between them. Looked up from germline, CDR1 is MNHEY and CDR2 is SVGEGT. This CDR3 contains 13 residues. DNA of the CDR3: TGTGCCAGCAGTCCCAGGGATCGGGAGACCCAGTACTTC. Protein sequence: CASSPRDRETQYF.

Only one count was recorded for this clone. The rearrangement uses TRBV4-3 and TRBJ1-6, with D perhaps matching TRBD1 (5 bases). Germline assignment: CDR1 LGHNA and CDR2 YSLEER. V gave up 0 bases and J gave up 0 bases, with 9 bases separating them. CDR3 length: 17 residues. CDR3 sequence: CASSQDGGSSYNSPLHF. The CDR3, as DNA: TGCGCCAGCAGCCAAGATGGGGGGAGCTCCTATAATTCACCCCTCCACTTT.

CDR3 in amino acids: CASSVGGWGGSTEAFF. DNA for the CDR3: TGTGCCAGCAGCGTAGGCGGGTGGGGGGGCTCCACTGAAGCTTTCTTT. This chain uses TRBV9 with TRBJ1-1; D possibly corresponds to TRBD1 (6 bases). The germline V gene has CDR1 SGDLS and CDR2 YYNGEE. The CDR3 spans 16 residues. Trimming removed 0 bases at V and 4 bases at J, with 16 bases between.

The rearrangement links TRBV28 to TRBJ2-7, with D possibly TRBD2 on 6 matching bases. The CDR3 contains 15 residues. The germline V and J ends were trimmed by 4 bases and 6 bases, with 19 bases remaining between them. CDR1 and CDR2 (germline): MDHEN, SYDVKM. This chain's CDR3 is CASSSGDNRPREQYV. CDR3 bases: TGTGCCAGCAGTTCGGGGGATAACAGGCCTCGCGAGCAGTACGTC.

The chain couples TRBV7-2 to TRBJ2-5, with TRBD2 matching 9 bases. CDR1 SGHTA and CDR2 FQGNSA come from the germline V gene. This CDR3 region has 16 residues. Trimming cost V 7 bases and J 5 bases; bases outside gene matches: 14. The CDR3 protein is CASTTNGLAGRETQYF. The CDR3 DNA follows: TGTGCCAGCACCACTAATGGGCTAGCGGGAAGGGAGACCCAGTACTTC.

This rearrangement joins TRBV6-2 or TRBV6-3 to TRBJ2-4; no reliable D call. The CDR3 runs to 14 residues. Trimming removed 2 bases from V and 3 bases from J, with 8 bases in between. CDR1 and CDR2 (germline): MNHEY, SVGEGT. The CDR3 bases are TGTGCCAGCAGTTACCAGGCCGTCAAAAACATTCAGTACTTC. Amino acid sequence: CASSYQAVKNIQYF.

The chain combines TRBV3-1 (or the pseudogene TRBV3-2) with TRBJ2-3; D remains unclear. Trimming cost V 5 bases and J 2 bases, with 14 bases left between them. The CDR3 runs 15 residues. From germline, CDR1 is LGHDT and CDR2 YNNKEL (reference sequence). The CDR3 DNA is TGTGCCAGCAGCGGCTCTCCATATGACACAGATACGCAGTATTTT. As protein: CASSGSPYDTDTQYF.